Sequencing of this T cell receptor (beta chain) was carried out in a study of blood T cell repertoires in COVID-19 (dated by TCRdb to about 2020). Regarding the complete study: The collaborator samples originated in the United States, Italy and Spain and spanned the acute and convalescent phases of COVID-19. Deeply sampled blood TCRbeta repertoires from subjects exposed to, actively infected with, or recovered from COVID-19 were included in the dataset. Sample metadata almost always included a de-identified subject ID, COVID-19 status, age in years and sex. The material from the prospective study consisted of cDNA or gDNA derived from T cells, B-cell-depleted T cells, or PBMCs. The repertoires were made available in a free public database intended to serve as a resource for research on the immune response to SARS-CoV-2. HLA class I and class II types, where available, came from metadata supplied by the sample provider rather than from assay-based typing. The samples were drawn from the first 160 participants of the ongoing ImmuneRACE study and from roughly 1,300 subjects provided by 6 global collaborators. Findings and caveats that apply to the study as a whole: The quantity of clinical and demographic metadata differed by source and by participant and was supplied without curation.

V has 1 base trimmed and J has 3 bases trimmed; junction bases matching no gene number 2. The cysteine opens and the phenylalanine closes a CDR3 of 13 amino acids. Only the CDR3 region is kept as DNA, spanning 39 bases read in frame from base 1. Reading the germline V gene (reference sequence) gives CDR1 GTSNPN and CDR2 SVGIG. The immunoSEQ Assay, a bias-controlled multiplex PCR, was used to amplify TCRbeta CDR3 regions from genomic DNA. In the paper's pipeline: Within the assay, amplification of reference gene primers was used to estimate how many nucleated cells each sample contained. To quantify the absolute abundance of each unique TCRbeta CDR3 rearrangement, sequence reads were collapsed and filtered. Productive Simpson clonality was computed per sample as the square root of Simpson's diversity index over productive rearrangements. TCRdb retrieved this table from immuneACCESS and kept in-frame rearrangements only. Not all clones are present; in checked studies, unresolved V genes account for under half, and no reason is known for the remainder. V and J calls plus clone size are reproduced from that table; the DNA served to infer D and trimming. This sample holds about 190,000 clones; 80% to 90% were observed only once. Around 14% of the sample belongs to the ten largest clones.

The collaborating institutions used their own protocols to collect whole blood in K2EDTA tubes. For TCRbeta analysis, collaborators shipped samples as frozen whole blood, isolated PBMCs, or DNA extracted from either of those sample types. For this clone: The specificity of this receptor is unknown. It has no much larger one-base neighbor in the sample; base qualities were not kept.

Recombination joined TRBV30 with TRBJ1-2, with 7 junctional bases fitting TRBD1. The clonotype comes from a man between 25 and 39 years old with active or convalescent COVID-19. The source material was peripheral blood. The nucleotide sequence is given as TGTGCCTGGAGTGCTACAGGGGACTATGGCTACACCTTC. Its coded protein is CAWSATGDYGYTF.